This is a list of T cell receptor beta chains from one sample in a study of human T cells and chemical hapten exposure. TCRdb recomputed calls from the RACE reads with MiXCR, one row per CDR3 protein. The sample contains roughly 160,000 distinct CDR3 sequences, approximately 14% of which appear only once. The source material was whole blood, sampled in connection with sensitization to the hapten diphenylcyclopropenone (DPC). The receptors here all came from a woman aged 25 to 39 with alopecia areata. Some clones in this sample may be carry-over from other donors' samples. Each CDR3 is given with its conserved first and last residue. A D gene is named only where the DNA matches it firmly. Size is stated for part of the rows, as once, few or many counts, or as a class when the clone is expanded.

clone_size: few
j_call: TRBJ1-2
d_call: TRBD1
v_call: TRBV5-1
cdr3_aa: CASSLEGGQTYGYTF
cdr3_nt: TGCGCCAGCAGCTTGGAAGGGGGCCAGACCTATGGCTACACCTTC

clone_size: -
j_call: TRBJ2-1
d_call: TRBD2
v_call: TRBV5-1
cdr3_aa: CASSLGASGREREQFF
cdr3_nt: TGCGCCAGCAGCTTGGGGGCTAGCGGGAGGGAACGGGAGCAGTTCTTC

clone_size: few
j_call: TRBJ2-4
d_call: -
v_call: TRBV11-2
cdr3_aa: CASSVQGFQYF
cdr3_nt: TGTGCCAGCAGCGTCCAGGGGTTTCAGTACTTC

clone_size: few
j_call: TRBJ2-7
d_call: -
v_call: TRBV9
cdr3_aa: CASSPEPQGDEQYF
cdr3_nt: TGTGCCAGCAGCCCAGAACCACAGGGAGACGAGCAGTACTTC

clone_size: -
j_call: TRBJ1-3
d_call: TRBD1
v_call: TRBV4-3
cdr3_aa: CASSQIQGGLGGNTIYF
cdr3_nt: TGCGCCAGCAGCCAAATACAGGGGGGCTTAGGTGGAAACACCATATATTTT

clone_size: few
j_call: TRBJ1-1
d_call: -
v_call: TRBV7-9
cdr3_aa: CASSSRGVGSKNTEAFF
cdr3_nt: TGTGCCAGCAGCTCACGAGGGGTTGGCAGCAAGAACACTGAAGCTTTCTTT

clone_size: -
j_call: TRBJ2-7
d_call: -
v_call: TRBV27
cdr3_aa: CASGFVGTNSYEQYF
cdr3_nt: TGTGCCAGCGGGTTTGTTGGGACAAATTCCTACGAGCAGTACTTC

clone_size: many
j_call: TRBJ2-3
d_call: TRBD1
v_call: TRBV7-2
cdr3_aa: CASSITGARADTQYF
cdr3_nt: TGTGCCAGCAGCATAACAGGGGCGAGGGCAGATACGCAGTATTTT

clone_size: few
j_call: TRBJ2-7
d_call: -
v_call: TRBV20-1
cdr3_aa: CSARDIRTSYEQYF
cdr3_nt: TGCAGTGCTAGAGATATTCGGACCAGCTACGAGCAGTACTTC

clone_size: -
j_call: TRBJ1-1
d_call: -
v_call: TRBV5-4
cdr3_aa: CASSPRDGFEAFF
cdr3_nt: TGTGCCAGCAGCCCCCGGGACGGTTTTGAAGCTTTCTTT

clone_size: few
j_call: TRBJ1-5
d_call: -
v_call: TRBV24-1
cdr3_aa: CATSDREWQPQHF
cdr3_nt: TGTGCCACCAGTGATCGGGAGTGGCAGCCCCAGCATTTT

clone_size: -
j_call: TRBJ2-7
d_call: -
v_call: TRBV3-1
cdr3_aa: CASSRESEQYF
cdr3_nt: TGTGCCAGCAGCAGGGAGAGCGAGCAGTACTTC

clone_size: many
j_call: TRBJ2-3
d_call: -
v_call: TRBV4-3
cdr3_aa: CASSHASRDLGDTQYF
cdr3_nt: TGCGCCAGCAGCCATGCCTCCCGGGATCTTGGCGATACGCAGTATTTT

clone_size: few
j_call: TRBJ2-1
d_call: -
v_call: TRBV6-2/TRBV6-3
cdr3_aa: CASSSLIYNEQFF
cdr3_nt: TGTGCCAGCAGTTCACTTATCTACAATGAGCAGTTCTTC

clone_size: -
j_call: TRBJ1-6
d_call: -
v_call: TRBV7-3
cdr3_aa: CASSAGQLNSPLHF
cdr3_nt: TGTGCCAGCAGCGCCGGACAGTTGAATTCACCCCTCCACTTT

clone_size: few
j_call: TRBJ2-1
d_call: -
v_call: TRBV30
cdr3_aa: CAWSEWSNGAQFF
cdr3_nt: TGTGCCTGGAGTGAGTGGTCAAACGGGGCGCAGTTCTTC

clone_size: -
j_call: TRBJ2-7
d_call: TRBD1
v_call: TRBV28
cdr3_aa: CAITGQGRQYF
cdr3_nt: TGTGCCATAACGGGACAGGGTAGGCAGTACTTC

clone_size: many
j_call: TRBJ2-1
d_call: TRBD2
v_call: TRBV20-1
cdr3_aa: CSARVAGASGNEQFF
cdr3_nt: TGCAGTGCTAGAGTAGCGGGAGCAAGTGGAAATGAGCAGTTCTTC

clone_size: -
j_call: TRBJ2-2
d_call: -
v_call: TRBV6-1
cdr3_aa: CASSRRSTNTGELFF
cdr3_nt: TGTGCCAGCAGTAGGCGGTCTACGAACACCGGGGAGCTGTTTTTT

clone_size: -
j_call: TRBJ2-5
d_call: -
v_call: TRBV5-1
cdr3_aa: CASSVRRRLGETQYF
cdr3_nt: TGCGCCAGCAGCGTACGACGGCGTCTCGGGGAGACCCAGTACTTC

clone_size: few
j_call: TRBJ2-2
d_call: TRBD2
v_call: TRBV7-6
cdr3_aa: CASVATSRLAGELFF
cdr3_nt: TGTGCCAGCGTAGCGACTAGCCGACTAGCCGGGGAGCTGTTTTTT

clone_size: few
j_call: TRBJ2-7
d_call: -
v_call: TRBV4-3
cdr3_aa: CASSQDRGGPYEQYF
cdr3_nt: TGCGCCAGCAGCCAAGACAGGGGGGGCCCCTACGAGCAGTACTTC

clone_size: -
j_call: TRBJ2-7
d_call: -
v_call: TRBV9
cdr3_aa: CASSAHSGFSYEQYF
cdr3_nt: TGTGCCAGCAGCGCCCATAGCGGATTCTCCTACGAGCAGTACTTC

clone_size: few
j_call: TRBJ2-3
d_call: -
v_call: TRBV5-4
cdr3_aa: CASSLETSYSTDTQYF
cdr3_nt: TGTGCCAGCAGCTTGGAGACTTCTTATAGCACAGATACGCAGTATTTT

clone_size: -
j_call: TRBJ1-1
d_call: TRBD1
v_call: TRBV30
cdr3_aa: CAWSIGWDRGIVEAFF
cdr3_nt: TGTGCCTGGAGTATTGGGTGGGACAGGGGAATTGTCGAAGCTTTCTTT

clone_size: -
j_call: TRBJ1-1
d_call: -
v_call: TRBV18
cdr3_aa: CASSDTGGSDTEAFF
cdr3_nt: TGTGCCAGCTCGGACACCGGGGGTTCGGACACTGAAGCTTTCTTT

clone_size: -
j_call: TRBJ2-3
d_call: -
v_call: TRBV20-1
cdr3_aa: CSASRELSADTQYF
cdr3_nt: TGCAGTGCTAGCAGGGAGTTAAGCGCAGATACGCAGTATTTT

clone_size: many
j_call: TRBJ2-3
d_call: -
v_call: TRBV7-2
cdr3_aa: CASSLGGSDTQYF
cdr3_nt: TGTGCCAGCAGCTTAGGGGGTTCAGATACGCAGTATTTT

clone_size: -
j_call: TRBJ1-6
d_call: -
v_call: TRBV20-1
cdr3_aa: CSARVAGGVHSPLHF
cdr3_nt: TGCAGTGCTAGAGTGGCAGGCGGGGTTCATTCACCCCTCCACTTT

clone_size: -
j_call: TRBJ1-5
d_call: -
v_call: TRBV28
cdr3_aa: CASSLPPHDLWPQHF
cdr3_nt: TGTGCCAGCAGTTTACCGCCACACGACTTATGGCCCCAGCATTTT

clone_size: few
j_call: TRBJ1-6
d_call: -
v_call: TRBV27
cdr3_aa: CASSPQGQRNSPLHF
cdr3_nt: TGTGCCAGCAGTCCCCAGGGACAACGAAATTCACCCCTCCACTTT

clone_size: few
j_call: TRBJ1-1
d_call: -
v_call: TRBV28
cdr3_aa: CASSSPSREVFF
cdr3_nt: TGTGCCAGCAGTTCCCCCTCCAGGGAGGTTTTCTTT

clone_size: many
j_call: TRBJ2-7
d_call: -
v_call: TRBV11-2
cdr3_aa: CASSVLPSYEQYF
cdr3_nt: TGTGCCAGCAGCGTACTGCCTTCCTACGAGCAGTACTTC

clone_size: many
j_call: TRBJ2-1
d_call: -
v_call: TRBV6-2/TRBV6-3
cdr3_aa: CASRAGQSYNEQFF
cdr3_nt: TGTGCCAGCCGGGCGGGACAGAGCTACAATGAGCAGTTCTTC

clone_size: -
j_call: TRBJ2-2
d_call: TRBD2
v_call: TRBV7-2
cdr3_aa: CASSPTSGGTGELFF
cdr3_nt: TGTGCCAGCAGCCCGACTAGCGGGGGCACCGGGGAGCTGTTTTTT

clone_size: few
j_call: TRBJ1-5
d_call: -
v_call: TRBV6-2/TRBV6-3
cdr3_aa: CASTKAAGASNQPQHF
cdr3_nt: TGTGCCAGCACAAAAGCGGCAGGGGCTAGCAATCAGCCCCAGCATTTT

clone_size: few
j_call: TRBJ2-2
d_call: TRBD2
v_call: TRBV18
cdr3_aa: CASSPGLADTGELFF
cdr3_nt: TGTGCCAGCTCACCGGGACTAGCGGACACCGGGGAGCTGTTTTTT

clone_size: -
j_call: TRBJ1-1
d_call: -
v_call: TRBV29-1
cdr3_aa: CSADEAFF
cdr3_nt: TGCAGCGCGGATGAAGCTTTCTTT

clone_size: few
j_call: TRBJ1-2
d_call: TRBD1
v_call: TRBV12-3/TRBV12-4
cdr3_aa: CASRRTGGDGYTF
cdr3_nt: TGTGCCAGCAGACGGACAGGGGGCGATGGCTACACCTTC

clone_size: -
j_call: TRBJ2-7
d_call: -
v_call: TRBV4-1
cdr3_aa: CASSRARPNPYEQYF
cdr3_nt: TGCGCCAGCAGCCGGGCCCGACCAAACCCTTACGAGCAGTACTTC

clone_size: few
j_call: TRBJ1-1
d_call: -
v_call: TRBV6-6
cdr3_aa: CASSEAWGLPAVTEAFF
cdr3_nt: TGTGCCAGCAGTGAAGCATGGGGGCTCCCCGCAGTCACTGAAGCTTTCTTT

clone_size: -
j_call: TRBJ2-5
d_call: -
v_call: TRBV20-1
cdr3_aa: CSATILTASETQYF
cdr3_nt: TGCAGTGCTACAATACTAACTGCCTCGGAGACCCAGTACTTC

clone_size: few
j_call: TRBJ1-6
d_call: TRBD1
v_call: TRBV6-1
cdr3_aa: CASSEPQGALHSPLHF
cdr3_nt: TGTGCCAGCAGTGAGCCACAGGGGGCTCTACATTCACCCCTCCACTTT

clone_size: -
j_call: TRBJ2-1
d_call: -
v_call: TRBV30
cdr3_aa: CAWSVLDPSNEQFF
cdr3_nt: TGTGCCTGGAGTGTACTCGATCCTTCCAATGAGCAGTTCTTC

clone_size: -
j_call: TRBJ2-2
d_call: -
v_call: TRBV28
cdr3_aa: CATGHTGELLF
cdr3_nt: TGTGCCACCGGTCACACCGGGGAGCTGCTTTTT

clone_size: -
j_call: TRBJ2-1
d_call: -
v_call: TRBV21-1
cdr3_aa: CASSKSKVLYHRLAGGGNEQFF
cdr3_nt: TGTGCCAGCAGCAAATCAAAAGTCCTCTACCACCGACTAGCGGGAGGCGGGAATGAGCAGTTCTTC

clone_size: few
j_call: TRBJ1-1
d_call: -
v_call: TRBV18
cdr3_aa: CASSSQQDTEAFF
cdr3_nt: TGTGCCAGCTCATCACAGCAGGACACTGAAGCTTTCTTT

clone_size: many
j_call: TRBJ1-2
d_call: -
v_call: TRBV7-9
cdr3_aa: CASSPGSEAANYGYTF
cdr3_nt: TGTGCCAGCAGCCCAGGTTCTGAAGCAGCTAACTATGGCTACACCTTC

clone_size: -
j_call: TRBJ1-1
d_call: -
v_call: TRBV7-9
cdr3_aa: CASSNRDGKGDTEAFF
cdr3_nt: TGTGCCAGCAGCAACCGGGACGGCAAGGGGGACACTGAAGCTTTCTTT

clone_size: -
j_call: TRBJ2-1
d_call: TRBD1
v_call: TRBV29-1
cdr3_aa: CSGGQAINNEQFF
cdr3_nt: TGCAGCGGGGGACAGGCGATAAACAATGAGCAGTTCTTC

clone_size: few
j_call: TRBJ1-5
d_call: TRBD1
v_call: TRBV19
cdr3_aa: CASSTAGTVSNQPQHF
cdr3_nt: TGTGCCAGTAGTACGGCCGGGACAGTCAGCAATCAGCCCCAGCATTTT

clone_size: many
j_call: TRBJ1-2
d_call: -
v_call: TRBV7-2
cdr3_aa: CASRAMWANYGYTF
cdr3_nt: TGTGCCAGCAGGGCAATGTGGGCTAACTATGGCTACACCTTC

clone_size: -
j_call: TRBJ1-1
d_call: -
v_call: TRBV12-3/TRBV12-4
cdr3_aa: CASSLMRVGEAFF
cdr3_nt: TGTGCCAGCAGTTTAATGCGGGTGGGGGAAGCTTTCTTT

clone_size: -
j_call: TRBJ2-4
d_call: TRBD1
v_call: TRBV6-2/TRBV6-3
cdr3_aa: CASSYPGQASKNIQYF
cdr3_nt: TGTGCCAGCAGTTATCCCGGACAGGCTTCCAAAAACATTCAGTACTTC

clone_size: -
j_call: TRBJ1-6
d_call: -
v_call: TRBV3-1
cdr3_aa: CASSQFPGANSPLHF
cdr3_nt: TGTGCCAGCAGCCAATTTCCGGGAGCTAATTCACCCCTCCACTTT

clone_size: -
j_call: TRBJ2-7
d_call: -
v_call: TRBV12-3/TRBV12-4
cdr3_aa: CASSPETGVSYEQYF
cdr3_nt: TGTGCCAGCAGTCCCGAGACGGGGGTCTCCTACGAGCAGTACTTC

clone_size: many
j_call: TRBJ2-1
d_call: -
v_call: TRBV2
cdr3_aa: CASSGSYNEQFF
cdr3_nt: TGTGCCAGCAGTGGATCCTACAATGAGCAGTTCTTC

clone_size: few
j_call: TRBJ1-6
d_call: TRBD1
v_call: TRBV2
cdr3_aa: CASKGQTYRSPLHF
cdr3_nt: TGTGCCAGCAAGGGACAGACTTATCGATCACCCCTCCACTTT

clone_size: -
j_call: TRBJ2-3
d_call: -
v_call: TRBV7-2
cdr3_aa: CASSLDSGTDTQYF
cdr3_nt: TGTGCCAGCAGCTTAGACAGCGGCACAGATACGCAGTATTTT